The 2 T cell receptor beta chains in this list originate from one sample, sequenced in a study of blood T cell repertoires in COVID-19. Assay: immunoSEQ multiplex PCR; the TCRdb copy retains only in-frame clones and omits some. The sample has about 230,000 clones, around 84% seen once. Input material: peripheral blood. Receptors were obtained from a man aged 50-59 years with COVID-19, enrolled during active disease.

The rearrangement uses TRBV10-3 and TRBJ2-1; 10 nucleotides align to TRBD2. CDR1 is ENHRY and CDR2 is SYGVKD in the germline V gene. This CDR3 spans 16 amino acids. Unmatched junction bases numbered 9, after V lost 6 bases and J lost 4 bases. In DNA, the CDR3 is TGTGCCATCAGCCGGGAGACTAGCGGGTTTTACAATGAGCAGTTCTTC. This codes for CAISRETSGFYNEQFF.

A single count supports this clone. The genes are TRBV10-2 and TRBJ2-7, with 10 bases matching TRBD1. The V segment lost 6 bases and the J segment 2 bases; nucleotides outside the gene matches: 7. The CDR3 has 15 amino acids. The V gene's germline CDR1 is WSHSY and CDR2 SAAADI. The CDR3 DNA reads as TGCGCCAGCAGGGGACAGGGGCGCATGGCCTACGAGCAGTACTTC. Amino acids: CASRGQGRMAYEQYF.